These 13 T cell receptor beta chains originate from one sample sequenced in a study of beta chain features in type 1 diabetes. The study reverse transcribed the entire isolated RNA, so it sequenced expressed TCRB transcripts. Assay used: immunoSEQ multiplex PCR; TCRdb lists only in-frame clones, some missing. Of 120,000 to 150,000 clones listed, roughly 48% are singletons. The sequenced material came from Tregs from blood. These receptors were obtained from a man aged 18 to 30 in good health.

The table lists this clone with a few counts. V is TRBV9 and J is TRBJ2-1; 13 nucleotides match TRBD2. The CDR3 covers 15 residues. Germline assignment: CDR1 SGDLS and CDR2 YYNGEE. With V trimmed by 3 bases and J by 12 bases, 9 bases remained unmatched. The CDR3 is CASSAPGLAGYRQFF. The CDR3 DNA is TGTGCCAGCAGCGCACCGGGACTAGCGGGGTATCGGCAGTTCTTC.

J is TRBJ2-7 and V is TRBV5-1; D is unclear. This CDR3 is 12 amino acids long. V lost 5 bases and J lost 4, with 10 bases in between. Germline CDR1 and CDR2: SGHRS and YFSETQ. CDR3 sequence (DNA): TGCGCCAGCAGGGCGGCTAATTACGAGCAGTACTTC. Translation gives CASRAANYEQYF.

This clone showed up just a few times. The rearrangement uses TRBV9 and TRBJ2-3; D is uncertain. This CDR3 contains 15 residues. V lost 0 bases to trimming and J lost 0 bases, with 8 bases between them. In germline, CDR1 is SGDLS, CDR2 YYNGEE. CDR3 sequence reads: CASSVVRSSTDTQYF. The DNA of the CDR3 is TGTGCCAGCAGCGTAGTCAGGTCTAGCACAGATACGCAGTATTTT.

J is TRBJ2-1 and V is TRBV4-3, with 11 bases identical to TRBD2. CDR3 size: 17 residues. Germline-derived CDR1 and CDR2 are LGHNA and YSLEER. V dropped 3 bases and J dropped 0; count of bases not matched to a gene: 4. Here the CDR3 DNA reads TGCGCCAGCAGCCAGTCTCTAGCGGGGGGCTCCTACAATGAGCAGTTCTTC. This codes for CASSQSLAGGSYNEQFF.

The rearrangement links TRBV6-1 to TRBJ2-1, with D possibly matching TRBD1 (6 bases). The CDR3 spans 15 residues. V shed 8 bases and J shed 6 bases, with 20 bases lying between them. The germline CDR1 and CDR2 sequences are MNHNS and SASEGT. This CDR3 reads CASFFRGLGFNEQFF. Written as DNA, the CDR3 is TGTGCCAGCTTTTTCAGGGGCTTGGGTTTCAATGAGCAGTTCTTC.

This rearrangement joins TRBV11-1 to TRBJ2-7; tentative D call: TRBD2 (5 bases). The germline CDR1 and CDR2 sequences are SGHAT and FQDESV (reference sequence). The germline V and J ends were trimmed by 0 bases and 7 bases, with 10 bases remaining between them. The CDR3 has 13 residues. CDR3 region: CASSLASGEEQYF. CDR3 nucleotide sequence: TGTGCCAGCAGCTTAGCGTCCGGGGAGGAGCAGTACTTC.

The count of this clone is one. The gene calls are TRBV25-1 and TRBJ2-7; tentative D call: TRBD1 (6 bases). The germline CDR1 and CDR2 sequences are MGHDK and SYGVNS. The CDR3 is 14 residues long. V shed 5 bases and J shed 3 bases, with 14 bases lying between them. The CDR3 DNA reads TGTGCCAGCAGTCCTTCGGACAGCCACTACGAGCAGTACTTC. Its protein is CASSPSDSHYEQYF.

The chain has TRBV28 and TRBJ2-7; 9 bases agree with TRBD2. Germline-derived CDR1 and CDR2 are MDHEN and SYDVKM. The CDR3 is 17 residues long. Trimming removed 3 bases from V and 0 bases from J; junction bases left unmatched: 9. CDR3 bases: TGTGCCAGCAGTTTTGGGTTCGCGGGAGGGGACTCCTACGAGCAGTACTTC. Translation gives CASSFGFAGGDSYEQYF.

V gene TRBV7-3 combines with J gene TRBJ1-1; 7 bases map to TRBD1. The CDR3 sequence is 14 residues long. Germline-derived CDR1 and CDR2 are SGHTA and FQGTGA. Trimming removed 5 bases from V and 1 base from J; junction bases left unmatched: 4. CDR3: CASSPQGENTEAFF. The DNA for the CDR3 is TGTGCCAGCAGCCCCCAGGGGGAGAACACTGAAGCTTTCTTT.

The chain is built from TRBV6-1 and TRBJ1-2; 7 bases are shared with TRBD1. CDR1 is MNHNS, CDR2 SASEGT, per germline. This CDR3 comprises 13 residues. V gave up 4 bases and J gave up 8 bases; unmatched junction bases: 7. The CDR3 region is CASSATGKGGYTF. The CDR3 nucleotides read TGTGCCAGCAGTGCGACAGGGAAAGGAGGCTACACCTTC.

V usage is TRBV7-9 and J usage is TRBJ2-7; 7 bases fit TRBD2. The J segment lost 8 bases and the V segment lost 5 bases, leaving 6 bases of the junction unmatched. CDR1 and CDR2 (germline): SEHNR, FQNEAQ (reference sequence). The CDR3 runs to 12 residues. The CDR3 sequence is CASSHGGEKQYF. In nucleotides, the CDR3 is TGTGCCAGCAGCCATGGGGGGGAGAAGCAGTACTTC.

The chain links TRBV9 to TRBJ2-1; TRBD2 is a possible D gene (6 bases). This CDR3 region has 13 residues. Per germline, CDR1 SGDLS and CDR2 YYNGEE. The V end lost 4 bases, the J end lost 6 bases, and 11 bases lay between the germline ends. CDR3 nucleotides: TGTGCCAGCAGCCCGGGACTTCTCAATGAGCAGTTCTTC. Translated, it gives CASSPGLLNEQFF.

The chain is built from TRBV4-1 and TRBJ2-7, with D maybe TRBD1 (6 bases). CDR3 length: 17 amino acids. V dropped 1 base and J dropped 3 bases, with 19 bases sitting between them. CDR1 MGHRA and CDR2 YSYEKL come from the germline V gene. CDR3 in amino acids: CASSQVLGASQDYEQYF. CDR3 DNA sequence: TGCGCCAGCAGCCAAGTTCTGGGGGCGTCCCAAGACTACGAGCAGTACTTC.